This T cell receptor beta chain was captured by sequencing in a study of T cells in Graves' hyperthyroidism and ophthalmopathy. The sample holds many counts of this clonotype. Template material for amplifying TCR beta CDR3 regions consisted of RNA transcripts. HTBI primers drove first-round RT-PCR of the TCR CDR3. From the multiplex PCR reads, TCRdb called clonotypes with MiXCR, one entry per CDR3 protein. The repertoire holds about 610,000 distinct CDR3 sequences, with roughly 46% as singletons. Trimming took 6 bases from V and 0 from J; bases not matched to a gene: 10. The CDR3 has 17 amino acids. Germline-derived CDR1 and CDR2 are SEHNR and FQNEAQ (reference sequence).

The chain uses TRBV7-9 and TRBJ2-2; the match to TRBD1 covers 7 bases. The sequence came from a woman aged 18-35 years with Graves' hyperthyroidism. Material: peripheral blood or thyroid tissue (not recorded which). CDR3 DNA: TGTGCCAGCAGTTCTGACAGGGCTAACACGAACACCGGGGAGCTGTTTTTT. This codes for CASSSDRANTNTGELFF.